The next 2 T cell receptor beta chains were all read from a single sample in a study of T cell repertoires in cytomegalovirus infection. TCRdb passed the reads through MiXCR, listing each CDR3 protein once. Here the sample spans 110,000 to 150,000 distinct CDR3 sequences, 32% being singletons. These receptors' targets are unknown. The sample was CD8+ T cells from cultured PBMCs, taken from culture after CMV antigen stimulation. These receptor sequences come from a human donor in good health (CMV status not recorded). Some clones in this sample may be carry-over from other donors' samples.

This clonotype was seen more than once but under ten times. The rearrangement uses TRBV11-1 and TRBJ2-7, with D possibly matching TRBD1 (6 bases). With 6 bases removed from V and 1 base from J, the gap between germline ends came to 13 bases. This CDR3 region has 14 residues. Germline lookup yields CDR1 SGHAT and CDR2 FQDESV (reference sequence). The CDR3 nucleotides are TGTGCCAGCAGTTTACCCAGGGGATCCTACGAGCAGTACTTC. Residues: CASSLPRGSYEQYF.

This clonotype appeared many times. The genes are TRBV27 and TRBJ2-7, with 9 nucleotides matching TRBD1. Trimming cost V 5 bases and J 3 bases; bases outside gene matches: 8. The CDR3 runs to 15 residues. CDR1 and CDR2 (germline): MNHEY, SMNVEV (reference sequence). In nucleotides, the CDR3 is TGTGCCAGCAGTCCCGGGACAGGGATAGACTACGAGCAGTACTTC. Translated, it gives CASSPGTGIDYEQYF.